This T cell receptor beta chain was identified in a study of blood T cell repertoires in COVID-19. Authors' analysis steps: Nucleated cell counts were estimated from reference gene primer amplification. TCRdb's table, derived via immunoSEQ multiplex PCR, lists solely in-frame clones and lacks some. V and J calls and clone size are copied from that table; D and trimming were computed from the DNA. The sample shows about 400,000 clones, roughly 89% of them seen only once. Those who participated ranged in age from about 18 to 95 years and resided in around 22 US areas. Germline values: CDR1 LNHDA, CDR2 SQIVND (reference sequence). With 5 bases removed from V and 3 bases from J, the gap between germline ends came to 7 bases. This CDR3 is 12 amino acids long.

The sample taken for sequencing was PBMCs or T cells enriched from blood (not recorded which). The TCR originated in a young woman who had recovered from COVID-19. V usage is TRBV19 and J usage is TRBJ2-5, with D possibly TRBD1 on 5 matching bases. The CDR3 here is CASSAGKETQYF. Written as DNA, the CDR3 is TGTGCCAGTAGTGCAGGGAAAGAGACCCAGTACTTC.